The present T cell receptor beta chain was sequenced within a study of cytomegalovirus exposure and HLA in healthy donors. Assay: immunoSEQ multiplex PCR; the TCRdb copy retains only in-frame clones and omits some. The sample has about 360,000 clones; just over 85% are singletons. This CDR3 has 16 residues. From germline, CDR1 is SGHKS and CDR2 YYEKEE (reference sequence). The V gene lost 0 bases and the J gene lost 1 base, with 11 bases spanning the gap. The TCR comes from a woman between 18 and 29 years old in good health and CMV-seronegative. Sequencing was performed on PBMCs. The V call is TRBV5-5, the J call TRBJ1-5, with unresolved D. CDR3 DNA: TGTGCCAGCAGCTTGGGTCCGGGAAGGAGCAATCAGCCCCAGCATTTT. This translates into CASSLGPGRSNQPQHF.